Below are 32 T cell receptor beta chains sequenced from a single sample in a study of T cell responses to AZD1222 COVID-19 vaccine. Here immunoSEQ multiplex PCR was the method, and the copy in TCRdb shows in-frame clones only, minus some. The data hold 130,000 or so clones, with around nine tenths observed a single time. Sequencing was performed on peripheral blood, taken 28 days after the second AZD1222 dose. Receptors originate from an adult who received the AZD1222 COVID-19 vaccine.

As concerns this clone: This sample also contains other DNA sequences that code for the same CDR3. The genes are TRBV5-4 and TRBJ2-7; D might be TRBD2 (5 bases). Per germline, CDR1 SGHNT and CDR2 YYREEE (reference sequence). CDR3 length: 11 amino acids. V lost 2 bases and J lost 6, with 6 bases in between. The CDR3 loop is CASSLRGEQYF. DNA for the CDR3: TGTGCCAGCAGCTTACGGGGCGAGCAGTACTTC.

This clone was counted a few times. V gene TRBV7-2 combines with J gene TRBJ2-7; maybe TRBD2 (6 bases). Germline V gene lookup returns CDR1 SGHTA and CDR2 FQGNSA. The V end lost 1 base, the J end lost 0 bases, and 10 bases lay between the germline ends. The CDR3 is 15 residues long. The CDR3 is CASSLGGALSYEQYF. CDR3 DNA sequence: TGTGCCAGCAGCTTAGGCGGGGCCCTCTCCTACGAGCAGTACTTC.

The CDR3 here is CASSDSRRIQLFF. In DNA, the CDR3 is TGTGCCAGCAGTGACTCGAGGAGGATTCAACTGTTTTTT. The chain carries TRBV6-4 and TRBJ1-4; no clear D. Germline V gene data show CDR1 as MRHNA and CDR2 as SNTAGT. The CDR3 has 13 residues. The V and J ends lost 0 bases and 12 bases respectively, with 11 bases between them.

This chain joins TRBV24-1 and TRBJ2-3; D may match TRBD1 or TRBD2 (5 bases each). V was cut by 2 bases and J by 0 bases, with 5 bases left in between. The CDR3 is 14 amino acids. Germline V gene data show CDR1 as KGHDR and CDR2 as SFDVKD. CDR3 protein: CATSDWDSTDTQYF. The CDR3, as DNA: TGTGCCACCAGTGATTGGGACAGCACAGATACGCAGTATTTT.

This sequence joins TRBV7-9 and TRBJ2-7; D may be TRBD1 (6 bases). This CDR3 region has 16 residues. The V gene's germline CDR1 is SEHNR and CDR2 FQNEAQ (reference sequence). Trimming stripped 7 bases from V and 0 bases from J, with 19 bases between. CDR3 sequence: CASTSPRGSSSYEQYF. DNA for the CDR3: TGTGCCAGCACTTCACCCAGGGGCTCCTCCTCCTACGAGCAGTACTTC.

V usage is TRBV10-3 and J usage is TRBJ1-5; 9 bases line up with TRBD1. CDR3 length equals 17 residues. Trimming cost V 0 bases and J 3 bases; bases outside gene matches: 6. The germline gives CDR1 ENHRY, CDR2 SYGVKD. CDR3 nucleotide sequence: TGTGCCATCAGTGAGTCGGGGGGACAGGGTAACAATCAGCCCCAGCATTTT. It yields the protein CAISESGGQGNNQPQHF.

V gene TRBV6-5 combines with J gene TRBJ2-1, with D perhaps matching TRBD1 (5 bases). Per the germline V gene, CDR1 is MNHEY and CDR2 is SVGAGI. CDR3 size: 13 residues. Trimming took off 6 bases at V and 4 bases at J, with 10 bases between the two ends. Written as DNA, the CDR3 is TGTGCCAGCAGCGGACACAAGTACAATGAGCAGTTCTTC. As protein: CASSGHKYNEQFF.

The chain links TRBV19 to TRBJ2-3; TRBD2 aligns across 12 bases. The V gene end was trimmed by 4 bases and the J gene end by 0 bases; junction bases not matched to a gene: 2. Germline CDR1 and CDR2: LNHDA and SQIVND (reference sequence). The CDR3 totals 16 residues. CDR3 DNA sequence: TGTGCCAGTAGTAGGACTAGCGGGGTTAGCACAGATACGCAGTATTTT. Translating gives CASSRTSGVSTDTQYF.

This clone was recorded only once. The V and J genes are TRBV2 and TRBJ1-3; maybe TRBD1 (5 bases). V lost 3 bases and J lost 4, with 10 bases in between. Per the germline V gene, CDR1 is SNHLY and CDR2 is FYNNEI. This CDR3 contains 14 residues. Here the CDR3 DNA reads TGTGCCAGCAGTGACAGGGTTGGCGGAAACACCATATATTTT. Translation: CASSDRVGGNTIYF.

The chain has TRBV7-3 and TRBJ2-3, with TRBD2 matching over 16 bases. CDR3 length: 18 amino acids. The J segment lost 3 bases and the V segment lost 0 bases, leaving 3 bases of the junction unmatched. Germline assignment: CDR1 SGHTA and CDR2 FQGTGA. CDR3 protein: CASSLTGTSGRGTDTQYF. The CDR3 bases are TGTGCCAGCAGCTTAACGGGGACTAGCGGGAGGGGTACAGATACGCAGTATTTT.

The genes are TRBV27 and TRBJ2-1, with D perhaps matching TRBD1 (5 bases). The germline V gene encodes CDR1 MNHEY and CDR2 SMNVEV (reference sequence). Trimming took off 5 bases at V and 4 bases at J, with 9 bases between the two ends. The CDR3 runs 13 residues. The CDR3 nucleotides are TGTGCCAGCAGTACTACAGGATACAATGAGCAGTTCTTC. Protein: CASSTTGYNEQFF.

The CDR3 sequence is CASRLDGGSYNEQFF. Here the CDR3 DNA reads TGTGCCAGCAGACTCGACGGAGGCTCCTACAATGAGCAGTTCTTC. The chain recombines TRBV7-3 with TRBJ2-1, with D possibly matching TRBD2 (5 bases). The CDR3 length is 15 residues. Trimming pared 6 bases from V and 0 bases from J, leaving 12 bases between. Germline CDR1 is SGHTA and CDR2 is FQGTGA.

This clone was picked up one time. This chain links TRBV7-9 with TRBJ1-3, with 7 nucleotides matching TRBD1. V shed 8 bases and J 4 bases; nucleotides not matched to a gene: 8. This CDR3 is built from 14 residues. Germline assignment: CDR1 SEHNR and CDR2 FQNEAQ (reference sequence). In nucleotides, the CDR3 is TGTGCCAGCTCCGGGACAGTTGGCGGAAACACCATATATTTT. Its protein is CASSGTVGGNTIYF.

J is TRBJ2-1 and V is TRBV7-9; D is unresolved. Trimming cost V 1 base and J 5 bases, with 15 bases left between them. This CDR3 is 16 amino acids long. The germline gives CDR1 SEHNR, CDR2 FQNEAQ (reference sequence). CDR3 coding DNA: TGTGCCAGCAGCTTAGGGTGGGTGGGCGGTAACAATGAGCAGTTCTTC. It encodes CASSLGWVGGNNEQFF. Looking up the rest from reference TRBV7-9 and TRBJ2-1 gives the full variable domain: DTGVSQNPRHKITKRGQNVTFRCDPISEHNRLYWYRQTLGQGPEFLTYFQNEAQLEKSRLLSDRFSAERPKGSFSTLEIQRTEQGDSAMYLCASSLGWVGGNNEQFFGPGTRLTVL.

J is TRBJ1-2 and V is TRBV10-3; D possibly corresponds to TRBD1 (6 bases). The V end lost 2 bases, the J end lost 3 bases, and 16 bases lay between the germline ends. Germline assignment: CDR1 ENHRY and CDR2 SYGVKD. The CDR3 totals 16 residues. CDR3 sequence: CAISEVQGRSHYGYTF. CDR3 bases: TGTGCCATCAGTGAGGTACAGGGACGGTCGCACTATGGCTACACCTTC.

V and J are TRBV5-1 and TRBJ1-6, with 8 bases identical to TRBD1. V gave up 4 bases and J gave up 0 bases; unmatched junction bases: 6. Germline loops: CDR1 SGHRS, CDR2 YFSETQ. The length of the CDR3 is 17 residues. The CDR3 DNA reads TGCGCCAGCAGCCCGCGGACAGGGAGCTCCTATAATTCACCCCTCCACTTT. Translation: CASSPRTGSSYNSPLHF. The full variable domain, in which reference TRBV5-1 and TRBJ1-6 provide the parts outside the CDR3, is KAGVTQTPRYLIKTRGQQVTLSCSPISGHRSVSWYQQTPGQGLQFLFEYFSETQRNKGNFPGRFSGRQFSNSRSEMNVSTLELGDSALYLCASSPRTGSSYNSPLHFGNGTRLTVT.

This clone occurred once. The chain employs TRBV9 and TRBJ2-1; 10 nucleotides agree with TRBD2. Trimming cost V 4 bases and J 6 bases; bases outside gene matches: 4. This CDR3 spans 14 amino acids. Germline-derived CDR1 and CDR2 are SGDLS and YYNGEE. The CDR3 bases are TGTGCCAGCAGCTCCCCTAGCGGGGGCAATGAGCAGTTCTTC. It specifies CASSSPSGGNEQFF.

J is TRBJ2-3 and V is TRBV10-3; 10 bases are a match to TRBD1. Germline V gene sequence: CDR1 ENHRY, CDR2 SYGVKD. V dropped 10 bases and J dropped 1; count of bases not matched to a gene: 5. There are 14 residues in the CDR3. CDR3 DNA: TGTGCCAGCCGGACAGGGGGAGGCACAGATACGCAGTATTTT. Protein: CASRTGGGTDTQYF.

The gene calls are TRBV28 and TRBJ2-1; a possible D gene is TRBD1 (5 bases). CDR3 length equals 13 residues. The V end lost 4 bases, the J end lost 3 bases, and 7 bases lay between the germline ends. Looked up from germline, CDR1 is MDHEN and CDR2 is SYDVKM. The CDR3 protein is CASSSTDYNEQFF. The CDR3 DNA reads TGTGCCAGCAGTTCGACAGACTACAATGAGCAGTTCTTC. The full variable domain, in which reference TRBV28 and TRBJ2-1 provide the parts outside the CDR3, is DVKVTQSSRYLVKRTGEKVFLECVQDMDHENMFWYRQDPGLGLRLIYFSYDVKMKEKGDIPEGYSVSREKKERFSLILESASTNQTSMYLCASSSTDYNEQFFGPGTRLTVL.

This rearrangement joins TRBV6-2 or TRBV6-3 to TRBJ1-2; 7 nucleotides align to TRBD1. Trimming took 2 bases from V and 4 from J; bases not matched to a gene: 1. Germline values: CDR1 MNHEY, CDR2 SVGEGT. This CDR3 is 13 amino acids long. The CDR3 loop reads CASSYGTVYGYTF. The CDR3 DNA is TGTGCCAGCAGTTACGGGACAGTCTATGGCTACACCTTC.

The CDR3 sequence is CSVAGTGFYGYTF. CDR3 bases: TGCAGCGTTGCGGGGACAGGGTTTTATGGCTACACCTTC. This chain connects TRBV29-1 to TRBJ1-2; 9 nucleotides agree with TRBD1. Per germline, CDR1 SQVTM and CDR2 ANQGSEA. The V gene end was trimmed by 4 bases and the J gene end by 5 bases; junction bases not matched to a gene: 5. The CDR3 is 13 amino acids.

The rearrangement uses TRBV5-1 and TRBJ1-6, with D unclear. There are 15 residues in the CDR3. Deletions cut 1 base from V and 5 bases from J, with 10 bases between. Germline CDR1 reads SGHRS; CDR2 reads YFSETQ. CDR3 DNA: TGCGCCAGCAGCTTGTCCTTGGGGAATAATTCACCCCTCCACTTT. Translated, it gives CASSLSLGNNSPLHF. Looking up the rest from reference TRBV5-1 and TRBJ1-6 gives the full variable domain: KAGVTQTPRYLIKTRGQQVTLSCSPISGHRSVSWYQQTPGQGLQFLFEYFSETQRNKGNFPGRFSGRQFSNSRSEMNVSTLELGDSALYLCASSLSLGNNSPLHFGNGTRLTVT.

This clone was recorded a few times. The chain is built from TRBV7-2 and TRBJ1-2; 7 positions match TRBD1. V dropped 1 base and J dropped 5; count of bases not matched to a gene: 1. The germline CDR1 and CDR2 sequences are SGHTA and FQGNSA. The CDR3 runs 13 residues. The CDR3 nucleotides read TGTGCCAGCAGCTTAGTGGGACAGTATGGCTACACCTTC. Residues: CASSLVGQYGYTF. The complete variable domain, with remaining parts taken from reference TRBV7-2 and TRBJ1-2, reads GAGVSQSPSNKVTEKGKDVELRCDPISGHTALYWYRQSLGQGLEFLIYFQGNSAPDKSGLPSDRFSAERTGGSVSTLTIQRTQQEDSAVYLCASSLVGQYGYTFGSGTRLTVV.

In its sample, this clone was seen a few times. This chain links TRBV7-2 with TRBJ2-6; D is possibly TRBD1 or TRBD2 (5 bases each). Trimming stripped 5 bases from V and 0 bases from J, with 11 bases between. CDR3 length equals 16 residues. Germline lookup yields CDR1 SGHTA and CDR2 FQGNSA. DNA of the CDR3: TGTGCCAGCAGCCGGGACGGAAGCTCTGGGGCCAACGTCCTGACTTTC. It codes for CASSRDGSSGANVLTF.

This clone came up once. V usage is TRBV6-5 and J usage is TRBJ1-6, with D tentatively TRBD1 (5 bases). Germline values: CDR1 MNHEY, CDR2 SVGAGI. This CDR3 has 13 residues. V gave up 5 bases and J gave up 9 bases, with 11 bases separating them. The CDR3 region is CASSTGASSPLHF. CDR3 DNA: TGTGCCAGCAGTACAGGCGCCTCTTCACCCCTCCACTTT.

J is TRBJ2-2 and V is TRBV6-5, with 8 positions matching TRBD1. V was pared by 8 bases and J by 6 bases, with 8 bases of the junction left unmatched. Germline CDR1 reads MNHEY; CDR2 reads SVGAGI. CDR3 length equals 14 residues. This CDR3 is CASLFRGRAGELFF. The CDR3 nucleotides are TGTGCCAGCCTATTCAGGGGGCGCGCCGGGGAGCTGTTTTTT.

The chain combines TRBV5-5 with TRBJ1-5; 9 bases fit TRBD1. The CDR3 extends over 17 amino acids. Trimming removed 4 bases from V and 1 base from J; junction bases left unmatched: 9. Germline-derived CDR1 and CDR2 are SGHKS and YYEKEE (reference sequence). The CDR3 loop reads CASSPGTGIRSNQPQHF. The CDR3, as DNA: TGTGCCAGCAGCCCTGGGACAGGGATTCGGAGCAATCAGCCCCAGCATTTT.

With respect to this clone: One junction end does not reproduce the germline sequence, and a read error may be involved. This chain joins TRBV4-2 and TRBJ2-1; 13 bases align to TRBD2. Germline CDR1 is LGHNA and CDR2 is YNFKEQ. The CDR3 sequence is 20 residues long. CDR3 coding DNA: TGTGCCAGCAGCCGTAAACCCGGGACTAGCGGGACCGTCTCCAACAATGAGCAGTTCTTC. This sequence encodes CASSRKPGTSGTVSNNEQFF.

This sequence joins TRBV6-5 and TRBJ1-6; D may be TRBD1 (6 bases). This CDR3 region has 13 residues. Germline values: CDR1 MNHEY, CDR2 SVGAGI. V gave up 10 bases and J gave up 8 bases, with 15 bases separating them. The CDR3 region is CATRRGGYSPLHF. CDR3 nucleotides: TGTGCCACCCGACGAGGGGGTTATTCACCCCTCCACTTT.

The chain is built from TRBV28 and TRBJ2-2; D uncertain. The germline V and J ends were trimmed by 10 bases and 0 bases, with 9 bases remaining between them. The CDR3 contains 13 residues. The V gene's germline CDR1 is MDHEN and CDR2 SYDVKM. The CDR3 DNA sequence: TGTGCCACCCATAGGTCGAACACCGGGGAGCTGTTTTTT. This translates into CATHRSNTGELFF.

This clone has a single count. This chain joins TRBV28 and TRBJ2-7, with TRBD1 matching 7 bases. This CDR3 contains 14 residues. Trimming cost V 5 bases and J 0 bases; bases outside gene matches: 4. Germline CDR1 and CDR2: MDHEN and SYDVKM. The CDR3 spells CASSRNRGSYEQYF. The DNA of the CDR3 is TGTGCCAGCAGTCGAAACAGGGGCTCCTACGAGCAGTACTTC.

The V and J genes are TRBV5-1 and TRBJ2-1; D is tentatively TRBD1 or TRBD2 (5 bases each). This CDR3 comprises 18 residues. V lost 4 bases, J lost 0 bases, and 20 bases lay in between. The V gene's germline CDR1 is SGHRS and CDR2 YFSETQ. The CDR3 loop reads CASSLGAGTFSSYNEQFF. As DNA, the CDR3 is TGCGCCAGCAGCCTTGGAGCAGGGACCTTTAGCTCCTACAATGAGCAGTTCTTC.